Included here is one T cell receptor beta chain sequence, with context. Its antigen remains unknown. This sample is part of a study of identical twins' blood T cells. On the study more broadly: About six alpha and about 6 beta libraries together yielded about 52 million reads.

Points from the study as a whole: Even for out-of-frame TCRbeta, twins reportedly shared V gene usage much more than unrelated donors.

TCRdb called the 5' RACE reads again in MiXCR, with one record for every CDR3 protein. The data contain around 380,000 distinct CDR3 sequences, 28% of them singletons. Germline-derived CDR1 and CDR2 are SGHDT and YYEEEE. V was shortened by 5 bases and J by 6 bases, with 14 bases between the two germline ends. The length of the CDR3 is 14 residues. Likely shared infections and vaccines: all three twin pairs were reared together. The sequencing input was PBMCs. The receptor was derived from a woman aged 18 to 49 in good health. The chain links TRBV5-6 to TRBJ2-2; D might be TRBD2 (5 bases). The DNA of the CDR3 is TGTGCCAGCAGGCCAGGAGGAGGATCCGGGGAGCTGTTTTTT. Translation: CASRPGGGSGELFF.